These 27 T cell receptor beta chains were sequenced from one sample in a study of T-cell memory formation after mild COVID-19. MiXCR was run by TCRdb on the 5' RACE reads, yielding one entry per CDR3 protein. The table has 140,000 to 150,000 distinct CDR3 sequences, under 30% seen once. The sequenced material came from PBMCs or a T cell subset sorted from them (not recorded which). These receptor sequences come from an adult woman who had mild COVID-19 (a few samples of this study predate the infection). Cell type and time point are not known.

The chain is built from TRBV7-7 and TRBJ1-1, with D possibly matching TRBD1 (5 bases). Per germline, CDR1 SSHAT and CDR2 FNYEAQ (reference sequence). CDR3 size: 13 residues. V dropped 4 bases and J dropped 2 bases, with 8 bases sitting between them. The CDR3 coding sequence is TGTGCCAGCAGCTCCGGACATAACACTGAAGCTTTCTTT. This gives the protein CASSSGHNTEAFF. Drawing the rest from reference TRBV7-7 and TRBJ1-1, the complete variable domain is GAGVSQSPRYKVTKRGQDVTLRCDPISSHATLYWYQQALGQGPEFLTYFNYEAQPDKSGLPSDRFSAERPEGSISTLTIQRTEQRDSAMYRCASSSGHNTEAFFGQGTRLTVV.

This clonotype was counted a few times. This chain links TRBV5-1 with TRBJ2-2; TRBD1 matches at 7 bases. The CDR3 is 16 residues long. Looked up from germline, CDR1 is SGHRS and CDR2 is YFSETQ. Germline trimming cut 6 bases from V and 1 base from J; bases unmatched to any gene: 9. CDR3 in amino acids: CASNHQGQRNTGELFF. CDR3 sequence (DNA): TGCGCCAGCAACCATCAGGGACAGAGGAACACCGGGGAGCTGTTTTTT.

CDR3 region: CASSPERNFGGADLTNTGELFF. CDR3 DNA sequence: TGTGCCAGCAGCCCTGAACGAAATTTCGGCGGGGCAGACCTAACGAACACCGGGGAGCTGTTTTTT. The rearrangement uses TRBV4-2 and TRBJ2-2; tentative D call: TRBD2 (6 bases). The CDR3 contains 22 residues. The germline V gene has CDR1 LGHNA and CDR2 YNFKEQ. Trimming left V 4 bases short and J 0 bases short, with 30 bases between.

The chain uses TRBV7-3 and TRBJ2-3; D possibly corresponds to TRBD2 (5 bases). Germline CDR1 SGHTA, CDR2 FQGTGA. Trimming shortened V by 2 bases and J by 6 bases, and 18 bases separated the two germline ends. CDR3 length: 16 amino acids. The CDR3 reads CASSLSGREFPDTQYF. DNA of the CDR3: TGTGCCAGCAGCTTATCGGGCCGGGAATTCCCCGATACGCAGTATTTT.

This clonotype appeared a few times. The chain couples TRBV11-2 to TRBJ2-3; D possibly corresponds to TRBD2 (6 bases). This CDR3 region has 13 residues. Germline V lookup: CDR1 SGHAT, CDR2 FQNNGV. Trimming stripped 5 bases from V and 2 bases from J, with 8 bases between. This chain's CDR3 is CASSRGFTDTQYF. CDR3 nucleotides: TGTGCCAGCAGCCGGGGGTTCACAGATACGCAGTATTTT. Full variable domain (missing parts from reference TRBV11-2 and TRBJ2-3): EAGVAQSPRYKIIEKRQSVAFWCNPISGHATLYWYQQILGQGPKLLIQFQNNGVVDDSQLPKDRFSAERLKGVDSTLKIQPAKLEDSAVYLCASSRGFTDTQYFGPGTRLTVL.

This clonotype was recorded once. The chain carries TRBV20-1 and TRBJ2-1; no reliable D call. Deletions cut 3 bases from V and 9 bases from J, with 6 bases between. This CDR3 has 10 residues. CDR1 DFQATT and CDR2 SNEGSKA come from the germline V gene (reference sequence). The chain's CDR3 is CSASLSEQFF. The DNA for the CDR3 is TGCAGTGCTAGTTTGAGTGAGCAGTTCTTC.

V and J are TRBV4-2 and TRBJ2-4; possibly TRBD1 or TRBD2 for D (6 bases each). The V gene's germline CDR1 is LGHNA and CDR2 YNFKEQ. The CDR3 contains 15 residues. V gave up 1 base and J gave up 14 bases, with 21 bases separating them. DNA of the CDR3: TGTGCCAGCAGCCAAGTCGGCGACATTGGGGGGCTGGAGTACTTC. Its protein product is CASSQVGDIGGLEYF.

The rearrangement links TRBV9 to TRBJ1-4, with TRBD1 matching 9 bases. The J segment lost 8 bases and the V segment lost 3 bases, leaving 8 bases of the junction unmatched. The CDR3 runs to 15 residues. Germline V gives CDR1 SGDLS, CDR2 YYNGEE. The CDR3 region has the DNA TGTGCCAGCAGCGCACCGGGACAGGGAAGGGAAAAACTGTTTTTT. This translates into CASSAPGQGREKLFF.

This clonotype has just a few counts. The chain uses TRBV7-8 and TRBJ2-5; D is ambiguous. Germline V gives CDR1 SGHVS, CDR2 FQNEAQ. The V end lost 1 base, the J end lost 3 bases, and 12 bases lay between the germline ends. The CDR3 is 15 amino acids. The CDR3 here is CASSLEPLREETQYF. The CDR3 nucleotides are TGTGCCAGCAGCTTAGAACCTCTTCGGGAAGAGACCCAGTACTTC.

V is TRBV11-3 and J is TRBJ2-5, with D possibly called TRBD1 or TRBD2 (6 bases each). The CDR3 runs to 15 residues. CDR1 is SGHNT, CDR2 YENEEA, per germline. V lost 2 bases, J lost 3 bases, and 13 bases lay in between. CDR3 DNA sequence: TGTGCCAGCAGCTTAAGGGGGGACGGGAAAGAGACCCAGTACTTC. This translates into CASSLRGDGKETQYF. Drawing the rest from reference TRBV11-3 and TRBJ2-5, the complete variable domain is EAGVVQSPRYKIIEKKQPVAFWCNPISGHNTLYWYLQNLGQGPELLIRYENEEAVDDSQLPKDRFSAERLKGVDSTLKIQPAELGDSAVYLCASSLRGDGKETQYFGPGTRLLVL.

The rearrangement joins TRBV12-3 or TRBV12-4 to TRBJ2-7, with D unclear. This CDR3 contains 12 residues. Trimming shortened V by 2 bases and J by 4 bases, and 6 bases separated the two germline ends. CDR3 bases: TGTGCCAGCAGTTTAAAGTCGTACGAGCAGTACTTC. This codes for CASSLKSYEQYF.

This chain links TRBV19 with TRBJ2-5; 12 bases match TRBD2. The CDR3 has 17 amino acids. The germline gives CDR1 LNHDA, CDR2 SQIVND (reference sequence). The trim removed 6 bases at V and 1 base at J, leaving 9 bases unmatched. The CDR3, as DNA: TGTGCCAGTAGCAGAGCCGGGACTAGCGGGTTCCAAGAGACCCAGTACTTC. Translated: CASSRAGTSGFQETQYF.

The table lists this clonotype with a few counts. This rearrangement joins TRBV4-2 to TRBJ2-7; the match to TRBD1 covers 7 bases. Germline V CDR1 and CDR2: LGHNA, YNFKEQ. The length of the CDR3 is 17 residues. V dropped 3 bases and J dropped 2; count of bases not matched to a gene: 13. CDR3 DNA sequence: TGTGCCAGCAGCCAGAATCTTCCTCCGGGACAGACCTACGAGCAGTACTTC. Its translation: CASSQNLPPGQTYEQYF.

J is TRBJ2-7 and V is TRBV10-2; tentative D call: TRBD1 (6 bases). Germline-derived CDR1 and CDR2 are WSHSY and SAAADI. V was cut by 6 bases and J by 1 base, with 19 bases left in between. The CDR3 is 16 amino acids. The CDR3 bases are TGCGCCAGCAGCGAGCCGAACAGGGTCGGTTCCTACGAGCAGTACTTC. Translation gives CASSEPNRVGSYEQYF.

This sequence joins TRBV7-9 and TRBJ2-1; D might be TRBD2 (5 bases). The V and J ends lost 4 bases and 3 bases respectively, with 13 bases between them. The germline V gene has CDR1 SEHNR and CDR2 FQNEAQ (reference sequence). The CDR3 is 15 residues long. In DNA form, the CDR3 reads TGTGCCAGCAGCTCCCCGCGGGTCAACTACAATGAGCAGTTCTTC. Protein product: CASSSPRVNYNEQFF.

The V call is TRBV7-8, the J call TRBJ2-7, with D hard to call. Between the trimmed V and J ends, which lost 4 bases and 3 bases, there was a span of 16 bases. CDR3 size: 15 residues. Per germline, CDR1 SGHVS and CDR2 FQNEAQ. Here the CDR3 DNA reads TGTGCCAGCAGCTCAGGAGAACTAACCTACTACGAGCAGTACTTC. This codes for CASSSGELTYYEQYF. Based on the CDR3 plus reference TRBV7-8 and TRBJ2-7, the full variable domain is GAGVSQSPRYKVAKRGQDVALRCDPISGHVSLFWYQQALGQGPEFLTYFQNEAQLDKSGLPSDRFFAERPEGSVSTLKIQRTQQEDSAVYLCASSSGELTYYEQYFGPGTRLTVT.

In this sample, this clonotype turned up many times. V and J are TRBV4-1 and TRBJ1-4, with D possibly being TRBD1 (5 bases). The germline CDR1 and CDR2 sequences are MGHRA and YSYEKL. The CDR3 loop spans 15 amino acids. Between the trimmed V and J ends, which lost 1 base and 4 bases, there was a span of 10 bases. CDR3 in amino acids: CASSQGYGGNEKLFF. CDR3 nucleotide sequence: TGCGCCAGCAGCCAAGGGTACGGGGGTAATGAAAAACTGTTTTTT.

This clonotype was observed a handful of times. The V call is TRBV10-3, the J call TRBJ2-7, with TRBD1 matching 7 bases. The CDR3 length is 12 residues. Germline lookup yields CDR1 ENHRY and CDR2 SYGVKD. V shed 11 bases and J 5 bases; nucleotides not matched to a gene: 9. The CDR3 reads CAGATGINEQYF. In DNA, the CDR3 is TGTGCCGGAGCGACAGGGATCAACGAGCAGTACTTC.

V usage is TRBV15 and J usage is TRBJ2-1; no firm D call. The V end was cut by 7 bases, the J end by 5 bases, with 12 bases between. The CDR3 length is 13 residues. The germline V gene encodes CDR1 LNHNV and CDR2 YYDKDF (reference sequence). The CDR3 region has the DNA TGTGCCACCAACAATGAAGAAAACAATGAGCAGTTCTTC. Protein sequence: CATNNEENNEQFF.

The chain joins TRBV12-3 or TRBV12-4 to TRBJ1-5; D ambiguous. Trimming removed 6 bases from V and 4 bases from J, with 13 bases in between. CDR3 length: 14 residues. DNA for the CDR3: TGTGCCAGCAGCCCGGGAAAGGTAAATCAGCCCCAGCATTTT. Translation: CASSPGKVNQPQHF.

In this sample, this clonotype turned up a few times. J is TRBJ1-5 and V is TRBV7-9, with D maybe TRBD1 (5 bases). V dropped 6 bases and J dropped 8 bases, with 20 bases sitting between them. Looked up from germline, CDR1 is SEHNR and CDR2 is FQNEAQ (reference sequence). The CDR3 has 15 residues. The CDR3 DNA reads TGTGCCAGCAGTTCAGCCACGGGGGAGTTGAAGCCCCAGCATTTT. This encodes CASSSATGELKPQHF.

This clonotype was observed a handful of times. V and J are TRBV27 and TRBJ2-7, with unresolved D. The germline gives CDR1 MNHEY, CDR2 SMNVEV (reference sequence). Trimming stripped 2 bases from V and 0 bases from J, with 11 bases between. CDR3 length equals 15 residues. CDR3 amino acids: CASSLGVTSSYEQYF. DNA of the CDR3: TGTGCCAGCAGTTTAGGTGTGACCAGCTCCTACGAGCAGTACTTC.

CDR3 protein: CASLDKTEAFF. The CDR3 DNA follows: TGTGCCAGCCTGGACAAGACTGAAGCTTTCTTT. The chain is built from TRBV7-9 and TRBJ1-1, with D maybe TRBD1 (5 bases). CDR1 and CDR2 (germline): SEHNR, FQNEAQ (reference sequence). V gave up 8 bases and J gave up 5 bases, with 9 bases separating them. The CDR3 spans 11 residues.

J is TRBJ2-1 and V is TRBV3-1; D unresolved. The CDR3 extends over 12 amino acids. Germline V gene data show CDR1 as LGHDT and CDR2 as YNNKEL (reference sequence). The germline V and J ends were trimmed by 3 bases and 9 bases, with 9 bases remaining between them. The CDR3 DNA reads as TGTGCCAGCAGCCAGGGTTCGGGTGAGCAGTTCTTC. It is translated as CASSQGSGEQFF.

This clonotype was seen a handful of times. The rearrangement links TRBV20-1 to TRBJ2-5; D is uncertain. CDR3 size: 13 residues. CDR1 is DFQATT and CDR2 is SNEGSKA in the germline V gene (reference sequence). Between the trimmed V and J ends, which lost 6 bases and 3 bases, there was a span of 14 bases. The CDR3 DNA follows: TGCAGTGCCCCCGGCGCGGTAGAAGAGACCCAGTACTTC. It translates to CSAPGAVEETQYF.

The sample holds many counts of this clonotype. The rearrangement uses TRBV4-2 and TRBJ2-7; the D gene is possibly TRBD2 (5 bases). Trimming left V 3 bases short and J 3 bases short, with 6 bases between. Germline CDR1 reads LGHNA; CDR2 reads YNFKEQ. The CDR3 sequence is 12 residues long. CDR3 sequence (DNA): TGTGCCAGCAGCCAGACTAACTACGAGCAGTACTTC. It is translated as CASSQTNYEQYF.

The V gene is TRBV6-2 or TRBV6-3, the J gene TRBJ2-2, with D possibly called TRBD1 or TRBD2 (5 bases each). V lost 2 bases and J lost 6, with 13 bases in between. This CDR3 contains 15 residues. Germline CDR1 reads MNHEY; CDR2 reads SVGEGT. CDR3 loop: CASSYPQGSAGELFF. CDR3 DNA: TGTGCCAGCAGTTACCCCCAGGGTAGCGCCGGGGAGCTGTTTTTT.